Presented here are 14 T cell receptor beta chains from one specimen sequenced in a study of spatial heterogeneity in lung cancer. As to time point: sample taken at primary tumor resection. The study sequenced unsorted whole RNA from tumor, nontumor lung or frozen PBMC. TCRdb re-analysed the 5' RACE reads in MiXCR, keeping a single row per CDR3 protein. Here the sample spans 50,000 to 65,000 distinct CDR3 sequences, roughly 7.5% being singletons. The specimen comprised PBMCs, sampled at surgery. The receptors were sampled from a female donor with early-stage non-small cell lung cancer.

This clonotype appeared a few times. The chain links TRBV7-2 to TRBJ1-5; possible D gene TRBD1, 5 bases. With 5 bases removed from V and 5 bases from J, the gap between germline ends came to 10 bases. Germline V gives CDR1 SGHTA, CDR2 FQGNSA. There are 13 residues in the CDR3. The CDR3: CASSRGGDQPQHF. CDR3 coding DNA: TGTGCCAGCAGCCGGGGCGGCGATCAGCCCCAGCATTTT.

This clonotype has at least ten counts. The V gene is TRBV11-2, the J gene TRBJ2-7, with D possibly being TRBD1 or TRBD2 (5 bases each). V was shortened by 3 bases and J by 7 bases, with 19 bases between the two germline ends. The CDR3 has 15 residues. Germline values: CDR1 SGHAT, CDR2 FQNNGV. CDR3 amino acids: CASSLDMGRAREQYF. The CDR3 DNA follows: TGTGCCAGCAGCTTGGACATGGGACGGGCGCGGGAGCAGTACTTC.

At least ten counts were recorded for this clonotype. The genes are TRBV7-2 and TRBJ2-7; 7 bases align to TRBD1. The V gene end was trimmed by 5 bases and the J gene end by 5 bases; junction bases not matched to a gene: 6. CDR3 length equals 13 residues. CDR1 is SGHTA and CDR2 is FQGNSA in the germline V gene. The CDR3 sequence is CASSVDRANEQYF. The CDR3 DNA is TGTGCCAGCAGCGTTGACAGGGCGAACGAGCAGTACTTC.

This clonotype was detected many times. The chain links TRBV6-1 to TRBJ2-2, with TRBD1 matching 7 bases. Trimming at V came to 7 bases and at J to 2 bases, leaving 7 bases not matched to a gene. In germline, CDR1 is MNHNS, CDR2 SASEGT. CDR3 length: 15 amino acids. The CDR3: CASIPGTVNTGELFF. DNA for the CDR3: TGTGCCAGCATCCCCGGGACAGTCAACACCGGGGAGCTGTTTTTT.

A few counts support this clonotype. This chain uses TRBV7-2 with TRBJ2-5, with D possibly matching TRBD2 (5 bases). The germline gives CDR1 SGHTA, CDR2 FQGNSA. The CDR3 is 13 residues long. Between the trimmed V and J ends, which lost 8 bases and 4 bases, there was a span of 14 bases. The CDR3 nucleotides read TGTGCCAGCTCGAGAGGGATGGGAGAGACCCAGTACTTC. Its translation is CASSRGMGETQYF.

This clonotype was recorded many times. This rearrangement joins TRBV7-2 to TRBJ1-3; 7 nucleotides align to TRBD1. The CDR3 contains 14 residues. Germline CDR1 is SGHTA and CDR2 is FQGNSA. The V and J ends lost 5 bases and 0 bases, in that order; junction bases with no gene match: 1. The CDR3 DNA sequence: TGTGCCAGCAGCCGGGACAGCTCTGGAAACACCATATATTTT. Its translation: CASSRDSSGNTIYF.

There are many counts of this clonotype. The chain recombines TRBV12-3 or TRBV12-4 with TRBJ2-1, with 7 positions matching TRBD1. Trimming at V came to 4 bases and at J to 0 bases, leaving 6 bases not matched to a gene. This CDR3 has 16 residues. CDR3 coding DNA: TGTGCCAGCAGTTCACGGGACAGTCTCTCCTACAATGAGCAGTTCTTC. Translating gives CASSSRDSLSYNEQFF.

Many counts were recorded for this clonotype. CDR3 region: CSARKGWNEQFF. The CDR3 DNA is TGCAGTGCTAGAAAGGGGTGGAATGAGCAGTTCTTC. J is TRBJ2-1 and V is TRBV20-1, with D perhaps matching TRBD1 (5 bases). Germline V CDR1 and CDR2: DFQATT, SNEGSKA (reference sequence). This CDR3 region has 12 residues. Trimming took 2 bases from V and 7 from J, leaving 9 bases between them.

The sample holds many counts of this clonotype. The rearrangement links TRBV28 to TRBJ2-7, with TRBD1 identical over 9 bases. CDR1 is MDHEN and CDR2 is SYDVKM in the germline V gene. The CDR3 is made up of 15 amino acids. V gave up 4 bases and J gave up 0 bases; unmatched junction bases: 4. This CDR3 reads CASSSPGQGSYEQYF. The CDR3 DNA is TGTGCCAGCAGTTCACCGGGACAGGGCTCCTACGAGCAGTACTTC. The full variable domain, in which reference TRBV28 and TRBJ2-7 provide the parts outside the CDR3, is DVKVTQSSRYLVKRTGEKVFLECVQDMDHENMFWYRQDPGLGLRLIYFSYDVKMKEKGDIPEGYSVSREKKERFSLILESASTNQTSMYLCASSSPGQGSYEQYFGPGTRLTVT.

This clonotype appeared many times. The chain employs TRBV7-2 and TRBJ1-5; D is unclear. V gave up 1 base and J gave up 4 bases, with 8 bases separating them. The CDR3 has 14 residues. CDR1 is SGHTA, CDR2 FQGNSA, per germline. Here the CDR3 reads CASSLGAGNQPQHF. The CDR3 region has the DNA TGTGCCAGCAGCTTAGGGGCGGGGAATCAGCCCCAGCATTTT.

In its sample, this clonotype was seen many times. The CDR3 here is CASLAEPSSNGYTF. As DNA, the CDR3 is TGTGCCAGCCTGGCGGAACCCTCCTCTAATGGCTACACCTTC. The J gene is TRBJ1-2, the V gene TRBV2; D remains ambiguous. CDR3 length: 14 amino acids. Germline V CDR1 and CDR2: SNHLY, FYNNEI. Trimming removed 8 bases from V and 6 bases from J, with 19 bases in between.

This clonotype has more than one count but fewer than ten. V and J are TRBV5-1 and TRBJ1-3, with no clear D. Germline V gene sequence: CDR1 SGHRS, CDR2 YFSETQ. This CDR3 has 15 residues. Trimming removed 4 bases from V and 0 bases from J, with 11 bases in between. CDR3 region: CASSPVGISGNTIYF. DNA for the CDR3: TGCGCCAGCAGCCCAGTCGGGATCTCTGGAAACACCATATATTTT.

At least ten counts were recorded for this clonotype. CDR3 bases: TGTGCCAGCAACCCCCAATCAACAGGGAGGGGGGGCTACACCTTC. This codes for CASNPQSTGRGGYTF. The chain couples TRBV25-1 to TRBJ1-2; maybe TRBD1 (6 bases). Germline V CDR1 and CDR2: MGHDK, SYGVNS. This CDR3 is built from 15 residues. V was pared by 7 bases and J by 8 bases, with 23 bases between.

This clonotype was observed a handful of times. The chain carries TRBV20-1 and TRBJ1-6; maybe TRBD1 (6 bases). Germline V lookup: CDR1 DFQATT, CDR2 SNEGSKA (reference sequence). V was trimmed by 6 bases and J by 2 bases, leaving 11 bases between them. The CDR3 spans 14 residues. As DNA, the CDR3 is TGCAGTGCATTCAGGGGTGCCTATAATTCACCCCTCCACTTT. Translation gives CSAFRGAYNSPLHF.